This T cell receptor beta chain was obtained from a study of T-cell reconstitution after alpha-beta-depleted transplantation in children. Study-wide findings and caveats: Several hundred expanded graft clones reportedly were the source of alpha-beta T cells about two months after transplant.

Trimming pared 2 bases from V and 8 bases from J, leaving 13 bases between. This CDR3 region has 13 residues. Points on this clonotype: Antigen unknown.

Preparing the TCRbeta library involved the use of unique molecular identifiers. A single record per CDR3 protein comes from TCRdb applying MiXCR to the PCR reads. This table has a few hundred thousand distinct CDR3 sequences, 25% to 30% appearing once. The rearrangement links TRBV12-3 or TRBV12-4 to TRBJ2-7; D gene uncertain. This material consisted of PBMCs, taken before TCRalphabeta/CD19-depleted stem cell transplant. This clonotype was sampled from a boy under two years old with Wiskott-Aldrich syndrome, due to receive a stem cell transplant. The CDR3 nucleotides read TGTGCCAGCAGTTTACGCGGTAGGACCCAGCAGTACTTC. Its protein is CASSLRGRTQQYF.